The clone carrying this T cell receptor (beta chain) was picked up a small number of times. What it binds is not known. Between the trimmed V and J ends, which lost 6 bases and 0 bases, there was a span of 18 bases. Germline CDR1 is DFQATT and CDR2 is SNEGSKA (reference sequence). The CDR3 covers 16 residues. This specimen comes from a study of liver allograft versus peripheral blood T cells. Looking at the study overall: Transplanted-liver T cell receptor repertoires were compared with recipients' peripheral blood repertoires. Study conclusions and caveats: Repertoires of T cell receptors in liver allografts reportedly differed from peripheral blood repertoires.

TCRdb reprocessed the reads via MiXCR and lists one record per CDR3 protein. The table records roughly 13,000 distinct CDR3 sequences, around 20% of them present only once. This TCR was recovered from a human patient who had a liver transplant. Some T cells may be graft donor cells. V is TRBV20-1 and J is TRBJ1-5; TRBD1 might be the D (6 bases). The CDR3 sequence is CSAQSGGARSNQPQHF. CDR3 sequence (DNA): TGCAGTGCACAGTCGGGGGGGGCGCGTAGCAATCAGCCCCAGCATTTT.